This T cell receptor beta chain emerged from a study of shared clonotypes between healthy human individuals. Study-wide points: With several donors compared, 5% to 5.5% of naive CD4 clonotypes were shared.

To note about this clone: Its antigen is not identified.

With 6 bases clipped from V and 0 bases from J, the junction kept 6 bases outside the gene matches. Germline V CDR1 and CDR2: ENHRY, SYGVKD. The CDR3 has 15 residues. DNA at 200 ng, 25,000 to 30,000 T cell genomes, went into sorted-subset replicate PCRs. The table came from immunoSEQ multiplex PCR; TCRdb's copy has only in-frame clones and leaves some out. There are under 1,900,000 clones in the sample; less than 99% occur only once, and about 0.4% lies in the top ten. Caucasian adults residing in Nashville, Tennessee made up all the donors. The source of this sequence is a man younger than 40 in good health. The sample taken for sequencing was naive CD4+ T cells sorted from blood. Noted subset: CD45RA+ positively selected. This chain connects TRBV10-3 to TRBJ2-7; 9 nucleotides agree with TRBD1. CDR3 sequence (DNA): TGTGCCATCAGAAACCGGGACAGGGACTCCTACGAGCAGTACTTC. It yields the protein CAIRNRDRDSYEQYF.